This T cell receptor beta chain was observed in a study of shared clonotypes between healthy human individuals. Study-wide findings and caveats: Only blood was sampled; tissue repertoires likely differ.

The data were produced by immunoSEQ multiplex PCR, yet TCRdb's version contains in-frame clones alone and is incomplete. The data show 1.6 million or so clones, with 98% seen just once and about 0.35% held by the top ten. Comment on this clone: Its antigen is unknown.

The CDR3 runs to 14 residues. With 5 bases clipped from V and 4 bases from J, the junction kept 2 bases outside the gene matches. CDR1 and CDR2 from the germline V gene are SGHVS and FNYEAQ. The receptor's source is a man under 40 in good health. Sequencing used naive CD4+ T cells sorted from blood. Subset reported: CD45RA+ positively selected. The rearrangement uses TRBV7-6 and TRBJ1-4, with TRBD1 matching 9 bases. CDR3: CASSGQGRNEKLFF. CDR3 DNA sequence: TGTGCCAGCAGCGGACAGGGGCGTAATGAAAAACTGTTTTTT.